The 28 T cell receptor beta chains below were found in one sample sequenced in a study of graft-versus-host responses after intestinal transplantation (dated by TCRdb to about 2021). Library preparation used the immunoSEQ multiplex PCR assay. As stored in TCRdb, this immuneACCESS dataset retains in-frame rearrangements with V and J assigned. A fraction of the clones does not appear; measured against another copy, unresolved V genes explain less than half of the discrepancy, and the remainder lacks a known reason. For this sample the table gives 13,000 to 15,000 clones, of which roughly two fifths were detected only once. The top ten constitute around 14% of the sample. The sample's time point, from its label and the paper: cells obtained before transplantation from donor or recipient. In the mixed lymphocyte reactions, 200,000 CFSE-labeled pre-transplant responders were plated with 200,000 irradiated violet-dye-labeled stimulators and cultured for approximately 6 days.

The material sequenced was alloreactive CD8+ T cells from a mixed lymphocyte reaction culture, taken before intestinal transplant. According to the study, the label for this sample's cell subset or site signals: CFSE-low proliferating T cells sorted from roughly six-day pre-transplant mixed lymphocyte reaction (GvH or HvG direction). The receptors were gathered from a human patient who received an intestinal transplant.

J is TRBJ1-2 and V is TRBV23-1, with D unclear. TRBV23-1 is an ORF for which the function is uncertain. Trimming removed 8 bases from V and 7 bases from J, with 20 bases in between. The CDR3 contains 14 residues. The CDR3 protein is CASHPVGRGGGYTF. The CDR3 nucleotides are TGCGCCAGCCATCCCGTCGGCAGAGGCGGTGGCTACACCTTC.

As regards this clone: Different DNA sequences within this sample yield the same CDR3. The chain employs TRBV6-5 and TRBJ2-7; tentative D call: TRBD1 (5 bases). V was pared by 5 bases and J by 2 bases, with 10 bases between. From germline, CDR1 is MNHEY and CDR2 SVGAGI. The CDR3 consists of 13 residues. The CDR3 DNA follows: TGTGCCAGCAGTCCTCGACAGCCCTACGAGCAGTACTTC. Its translation is CASSPRQPYEQYF.

The rearrangement uses TRBV9 and TRBJ2-2, with D unresolved. The CDR3 is 13 amino acids. V was cut by 3 bases and J by 8 bases, with 11 bases left in between. Germline V gene sequence: CDR1 SGDLS, CDR2 YYNGEE. Here the CDR3 reads CASSATSKGELFF. In DNA form, the CDR3 reads TGTGCCAGCAGCGCCACATCCAAAGGGGAGCTGTTTTTT. The whole variable domain, filled in from reference TRBV9 and TRBJ2-2, reads DSGVTQTPKHLITATGQRVTLRCSPRSGDLSVYWYQQSLDQGLQFLIQYYNGEERAKGNILERFSAQQFPDLHSELNLSSLELGDSALYFCASSATSKGELFFGEGSRLTVL.

This clone was picked up a small number of times. V gene TRBV6-5 combines with J gene TRBJ2-1; TRBD2 might be the D (6 bases). Germline V gives CDR1 MNHEY, CDR2 SVGAGI. This CDR3 has 15 amino acids. Deletions cut 0 bases from V and 3 bases from J, with 9 bases between. The CDR3: CASSYSPEGYNEQFF. CDR3 nucleotide sequence: TGTGCCAGCAGTTACTCTCCGGAGGGCTACAATGAGCAGTTCTTC.

The V gene is TRBV5-1, the J gene TRBJ1-1; a weak D match, TRBD1 (5 bases). The length of the CDR3 is 15 residues. Deletions cut 0 bases from V and 7 bases from J, with 16 bases between. Germline loops: CDR1 SGHRS, CDR2 YFSETQ. Written as DNA, the CDR3 is TGCGCCAGCAGCTTGGGTCTCGGGGGGGATGATGAAGCTTTCTTT. It specifies CASSLGLGGDDEAFF.

The chain uses TRBV6-1 and TRBJ1-1, with TRBD1 as a possible D gene (5 bases). Trimming stripped 7 bases from V and 5 bases from J, with 17 bases between. Germline values: CDR1 MNHNS, CDR2 SASEGT. CDR3 size: 14 residues. CDR3 protein: CASTRWGIETEAFF. CDR3 sequence (DNA): TGTGCCAGCACCCGATGGGGCATTGAGACTGAAGCTTTCTTT.

The V and J genes are TRBV27 and TRBJ2-1, with 7 nucleotides matching TRBD2. The germline V gene has CDR1 MNHEY and CDR2 SMNVEV (reference sequence). The CDR3 covers 14 residues. V was clipped by 8 bases and J by 6 bases; unmatched bases: 10. The CDR3 sequence is CASRGSGVSNEQFF. The CDR3 coding sequence is TGTGCCAGCCGCGGGAGCGGGGTATCCAATGAGCAGTTCTTC.

The rearrangement links TRBV27 to TRBJ2-7, with 8 bases fitting TRBD2. V trimming: 6 bases; J trimming: 3 bases; junction bases outside the gene matches: 10. CDR3 size: 15 residues. Germline-derived CDR1 and CDR2 are MNHEY and SMNVEV (reference sequence). DNA of the CDR3: TGTGCCAGCAGCCCGAAAGCGGGAGTTGGCTACGAGCAGTACTTC. The encoded protein is CASSPKAGVGYEQYF.

The rearrangement uses TRBV7-2 and TRBJ2-5, with a weak D call TRBD1 (5 bases). V was trimmed by 5 bases and J by 5 bases, leaving 27 bases between them. Germline loops: CDR1 SGHTA, CDR2 FQGNSA. The CDR3 extends over 18 amino acids. The CDR3 reads CASSPVGPTYPKRETQYF. The DNA for the CDR3 is TGTGCCAGCAGCCCAGTGGGGCCCACTTATCCAAAAAGGGAGACCCAGTACTTC.

J is TRBJ2-7 and V is TRBV4-1; D ambiguous. V lost 1 base and J 2 bases, leaving 9 bases between the germline ends. The length of the CDR3 is 14 residues. The germline V gene has CDR1 MGHRA and CDR2 YSYEKL. The CDR3 spells CASSQVNSPYEQYF. For the CDR3, the DNA is TGCGCCAGCAGCCAAGTTAACAGCCCCTACGAGCAGTACTTC.

This clone was counted only a few times. V gene TRBV4-1 combines with J gene TRBJ2-2; 7 bases agree with TRBD2. The CDR3 loop spans 17 amino acids. The ends lost 2 bases at V and 5 bases at J; junction bases unmatched: 11. From germline, CDR1 is MGHRA and CDR2 YSYEKL. The CDR3 nucleotides are TGCGCCAGCAGCCAATCTCTTGCGGGAGCTTTTACCGGGGAGCTGTTTTTT. This codes for CASSQSLAGAFTGELFF.

This chain uses TRBV5-1 with TRBJ2-5; 14 positions agree with TRBD2. The germline V gene encodes CDR1 SGHRS and CDR2 YFSETQ. CDR3 length: 17 residues. Trimming took 4 bases from V and 4 from J; bases not matched to a gene: 9. As DNA, the CDR3 is TGCGCCAGCAGCCTGGGACTAGCGGGGGCGAGGCGAGAGACCCAGTACTTC. Its protein product is CASSLGLAGARRETQYF. The full variable domain, completed using reference TRBV5-1 and TRBJ2-5, is KAGVTQTPRYLIKTRGQQVTLSCSPISGHRSVSWYQQTPGQGLQFLFEYFSETQRNKGNFPGRFSGRQFSNSRSEMNVSTLELGDSALYLCASSLGLAGARRETQYFGPGTRLLVL.

This clone occurred a few times. V gene TRBV30 combines with J gene TRBJ2-1; possible D gene TRBD1, 6 bases. Trimming removed 4 bases at V and 2 bases at J, with 9 bases between. CDR1 is GTSNPN, CDR2 SVGIG, per germline (reference sequence). This CDR3 has 13 amino acids. CDR3 sequence (DNA): TGTGCCTGGACCCGGGACACCTACAATGAGCAGTTCTTC. It translates to CAWTRDTYNEQFF.

V and J are TRBV11-2 and TRBJ1-2, with a weak D call TRBD1 (5 bases). Trimming took off 0 bases at V and 8 bases at J, with 13 bases between the two ends. The germline V gene has CDR1 SGHAT and CDR2 FQNNGV. The CDR3 loop spans 14 amino acids. CDR3 DNA: TGTGCCAGCAGCTTAGACGGGGGGGTGCGGGGCTACACCTTC. It specifies CASSLDGGVRGYTF.

V is TRBV7-9 and J is TRBJ2-7; 13 bases are shared with TRBD2. Germline assignment: CDR1 SEHNR and CDR2 FQNEAQ (reference sequence). V shed 5 bases and J 2 bases; nucleotides not matched to a gene: 6. The CDR3 runs 16 residues. The CDR3 DNA is TGTGCCAGCAGCCCACTCGGGACTAGCGGGACCTACGAGCAGTACTTC. Translation: CASSPLGTSGTYEQYF. The full variable domain, with the rest looked up from reference TRBV7-9 and TRBJ2-7, is DTGVSQNPRHKITKRGQNVTFRCDPISEHNRLYWYRQTLGQGPEFLTYFQNEAQLEKSRLLSDRFSAERPKGSFSTLEIQRTEQGDSAMYLCASSPLGTSGTYEQYFGPGTRLTVT.

V usage is TRBV9 and J usage is TRBJ2-3; 8 bases align to TRBD2. The germline V gene has CDR1 SGDLS and CDR2 YYNGEE. Unmatched junction bases numbered 7, after V lost 0 bases and J lost 4 bases. There are 16 residues in the CDR3. The CDR3 sequence: CASSVDPGGAADTQYF. CDR3 DNA: TGTGCCAGCAGCGTAGATCCCGGGGGGGCAGCAGATACGCAGTATTTT.

V gene TRBV7-6 combines with J gene TRBJ2-1, with D unresolved. Germline V lookup: CDR1 SGHVS, CDR2 FNYEAQ. With 1 base removed from V and 6 bases from J, the gap between germline ends came to 7 bases. This CDR3 has 13 amino acids. CDR3 amino acids: CASSLGSVNEQFF. CDR3 nucleotide sequence: TGTGCCAGCAGCTTAGGTTCTGTCAATGAGCAGTTCTTC.

The table lists this clone with a few counts. This rearrangement joins TRBV6-5 to TRBJ2-5; 10 nucleotides align to TRBD2. V trimming: 7 bases; J trimming: 5 bases; junction bases outside the gene matches: 10. Looked up from germline, CDR1 is MNHEY and CDR2 is SVGAGI. The CDR3 loop spans 15 amino acids. The CDR3 loop reads CASTQVGTSEETQYF. In DNA, the CDR3 is TGTGCCAGCACCCAAGTGGGGACTAGCGAGGAGACCCAGTACTTC.

The V call is TRBV9, the J call TRBJ2-2; 7 bases line up with TRBD2. Germline trimming cut 0 bases from V and 0 bases from J; bases unmatched to any gene: 5. CDR3 size: 17 residues. The germline gives CDR1 SGDLS, CDR2 YYNGEE. CDR3 residues: CASSVEASGANTGELFF. In DNA, the CDR3 is TGTGCCAGCAGCGTAGAAGCGAGCGGGGCGAACACCGGGGAGCTGTTTTTT.

In this sample, this clone turned up a few times. Different DNA sequences within this sample yield the same CDR3. The gene calls are TRBV6-1 and TRBJ2-6, with TRBD2 as a possible D gene (5 bases). The CDR3 is 15 amino acids. V gave up 4 bases and J gave up 5 bases, with 12 bases separating them. Germline lookup yields CDR1 MNHNS and CDR2 SASEGT. Written as DNA, the CDR3 is TGTGCCAGCAGTGTGTTTGGAGGCTGGGCCAACGTCCTGACTTTC. This encodes CASSVFGGWANVLTF.

The chain employs TRBV27 and TRBJ1-2; 10 bases line up with TRBD1. V shed 6 bases and J 9 bases; nucleotides not matched to a gene: 13. The CDR3 extends over 15 amino acids. The germline CDR1 and CDR2 sequences are MNHEY and SMNVEV (reference sequence). CDR3 sequence (DNA): TGTGCCAGCAGCCTCATTCCCGGGACAGGGGAGCGCTACACCTTC. Protein: CASSLIPGTGERYTF.

There are a few counts of this clone. The chain uses TRBV11-2 and TRBJ2-3, with TRBD2 as a possible D gene (7 bases). V lost 3 bases and J lost 3, with 19 bases in between. Germline values: CDR1 SGHAT, CDR2 FQNNGV. The CDR3 has 17 amino acids. The CDR3 region has the DNA TGTGCCAGCAGCTTTCCGGCGGCGGGGGCCGGAACAGATACGCAGTATTTT. This translates into CASSFPAAGAGTDTQYF.

This clone has more than one count but fewer than ten. CDR3 residues: CASSDGGWTGYMNTEAFF. CDR3 bases: TGTGCCAGCAGTGATGGCGGTTGGACAGGATACATGAACACTGAAGCTTTCTTT. The chain has TRBV6-1 and TRBJ1-1; 7 bases fit TRBD1. The CDR3 has 18 amino acids. The V gene end was trimmed by 3 bases and the J gene end by 0 bases; junction bases not matched to a gene: 13. CDR1 is MNHNS, CDR2 SASEGT, per germline.

The chain is built from TRBV2 and TRBJ2-1, with 9 bases fitting TRBD1. The trim removed 0 bases at V and 5 bases at J, leaving 11 bases unmatched. The CDR3 length is 18 residues. The germline CDR1 and CDR2 sequences are SNHLY and FYNNEI. The CDR3 protein is CASSEASPGTGNDNEQFF. In nucleotides, the CDR3 is TGTGCCAGCAGTGAAGCGTCCCCCGGGACAGGGAATGACAATGAGCAGTTCTTC.

This clone was seen a handful of times. The rearrangement uses TRBV30 and TRBJ2-3; D is perhaps TRBD2 (6 bases). The germline V gene has CDR1 GTSNPN and CDR2 SVGIG (reference sequence). V shed 1 base and J shed 9 bases, with 11 bases lying between them. This CDR3 has 12 residues. CDR3 sequence (DNA): TGTGCCTGGAGTGCCCTAGCGATCACGCAGTATTTT. Translating it yields CAWSALAITQYF.

This chain joins TRBV19 and TRBJ2-1; 9 nucleotides line up with TRBD2. The CDR3 runs to 18 residues. Unmatched junction bases numbered 12, after V lost 2 bases and J lost 4 bases. Germline CDR1 LNHDA, CDR2 SQIVND (reference sequence). As DNA, the CDR3 is TGTGCCAGTAGTATATCGCTAGCGGGAATTTTTGGATACAATGAGCAGTTCTTC. It specifies CASSISLAGIFGYNEQFF.

This clone was seen only a few times. Here the CDR3 DNA reads TGTGCCAGCAGTTACGTGGGACAGGGGAACTACGAGCAGTACTTC. Protein sequence: CASSYVGQGNYEQYF. The chain combines TRBV6-5 with TRBJ2-7; 10 bases match TRBD1. The CDR3 is 15 amino acids. CDR1 MNHEY and CDR2 SVGAGI come from the germline V gene. V dropped 2 bases and J dropped 3; count of bases not matched to a gene: 4.

V gene TRBV4-1 combines with J gene TRBJ1-5; 7 nucleotides agree with TRBD1. V dropped 4 bases and J dropped 2; count of bases not matched to a gene: 2. The CDR3 spans 14 residues. Germline lookup yields CDR1 MGHRA and CDR2 YSYEKL. CDR3 residues: CASSPQGRNQPQHF. CDR3 nucleotides: TGCGCCAGCAGCCCACAGGGGCGCAATCAGCCCCAGCATTTT.